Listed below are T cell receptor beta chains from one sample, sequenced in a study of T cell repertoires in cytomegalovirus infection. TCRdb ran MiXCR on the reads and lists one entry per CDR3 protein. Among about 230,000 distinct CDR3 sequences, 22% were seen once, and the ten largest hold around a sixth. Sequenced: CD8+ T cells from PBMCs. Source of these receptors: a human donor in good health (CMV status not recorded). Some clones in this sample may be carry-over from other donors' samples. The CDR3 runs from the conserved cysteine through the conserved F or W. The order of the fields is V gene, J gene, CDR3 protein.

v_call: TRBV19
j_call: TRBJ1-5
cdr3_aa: CASTHPYLSNQPQHF

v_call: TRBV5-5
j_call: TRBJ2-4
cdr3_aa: CASSGGENIQYF

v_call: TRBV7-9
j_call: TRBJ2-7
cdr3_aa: CASSPGFEQYF

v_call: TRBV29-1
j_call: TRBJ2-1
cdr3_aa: CSVDVWVASGNSSYNEQFF

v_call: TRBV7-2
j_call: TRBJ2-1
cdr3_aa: CASSLASGNNEQFF

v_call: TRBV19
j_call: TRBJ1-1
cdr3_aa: CASHQEGKTEAFF

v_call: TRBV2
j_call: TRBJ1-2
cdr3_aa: CASLPGDSVNYGYTF

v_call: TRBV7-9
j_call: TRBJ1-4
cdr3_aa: CASSLLEGRVDEKLFF

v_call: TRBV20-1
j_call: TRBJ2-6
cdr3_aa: CSARVRIDRTSSGANVLTF

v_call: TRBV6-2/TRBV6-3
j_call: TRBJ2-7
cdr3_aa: CASSGEGFSYEQYF

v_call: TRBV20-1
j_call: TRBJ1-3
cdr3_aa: CSAQGDRLDTIYF

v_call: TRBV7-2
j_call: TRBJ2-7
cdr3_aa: CASSWGPIEQYF

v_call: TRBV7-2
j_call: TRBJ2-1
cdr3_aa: CASSLRGGASNEQFF

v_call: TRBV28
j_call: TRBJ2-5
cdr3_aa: CASSSPTSEETQYF

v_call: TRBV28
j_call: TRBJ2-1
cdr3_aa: CASSFPPPGRANEQFF

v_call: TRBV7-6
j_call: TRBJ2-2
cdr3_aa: CASSSPGRTSNTGELFF

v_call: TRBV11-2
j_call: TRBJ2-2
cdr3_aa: CASDGYGTGELFF

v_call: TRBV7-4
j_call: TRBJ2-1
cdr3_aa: CASSESLRHEQFF

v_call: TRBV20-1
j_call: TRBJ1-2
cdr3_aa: CSAPGKGLLYTF

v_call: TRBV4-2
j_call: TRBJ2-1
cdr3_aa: CASSQDPLSDNEQFF

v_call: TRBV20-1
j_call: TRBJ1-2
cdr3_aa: CSADHRGNYGYTF

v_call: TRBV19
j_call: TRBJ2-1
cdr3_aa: CASSRDNYNEQFF

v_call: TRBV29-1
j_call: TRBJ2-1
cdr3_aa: CSVDAGTTYNEQFF

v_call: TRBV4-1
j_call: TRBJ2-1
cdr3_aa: CASSQEWDEQFF

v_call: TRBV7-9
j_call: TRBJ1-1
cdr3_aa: CASSPIRGQGSAGNTEAFF

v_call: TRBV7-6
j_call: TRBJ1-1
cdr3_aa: CASSLVGWEKAFF

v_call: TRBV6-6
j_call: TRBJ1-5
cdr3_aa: CASRPSPGRGSTHISNQPQHF

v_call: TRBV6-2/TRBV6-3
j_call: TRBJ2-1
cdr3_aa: CASSPRPKPGSYNEQFF

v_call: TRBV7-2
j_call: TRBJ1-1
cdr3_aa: CASSQGGGWTEAFF

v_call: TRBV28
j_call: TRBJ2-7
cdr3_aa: CASSPHRGNYEQYF

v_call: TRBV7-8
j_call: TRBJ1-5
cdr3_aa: CASSLALVDSNQPQHF

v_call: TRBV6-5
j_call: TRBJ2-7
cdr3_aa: CASTPDVGTYEQYF

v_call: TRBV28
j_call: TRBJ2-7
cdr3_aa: CASTPVGFIEQYF

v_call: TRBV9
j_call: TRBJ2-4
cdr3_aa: CASSAREGDTRSIQYF

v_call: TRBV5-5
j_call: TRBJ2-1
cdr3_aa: CASSLEGWQGNEQFF

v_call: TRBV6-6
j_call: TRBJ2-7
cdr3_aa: CASRGWGEGDEQYF

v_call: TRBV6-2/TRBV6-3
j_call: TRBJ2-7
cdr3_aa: CASSYFGGTYEQYF

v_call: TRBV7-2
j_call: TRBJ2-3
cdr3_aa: CASSLAGLAGNTDTQYF

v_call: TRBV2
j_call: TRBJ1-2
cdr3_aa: CASKTNAGYTF

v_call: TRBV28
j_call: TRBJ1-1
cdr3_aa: CASSFTVTGGRTEAFF

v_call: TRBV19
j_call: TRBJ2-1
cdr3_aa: CASSIYGSEQFF

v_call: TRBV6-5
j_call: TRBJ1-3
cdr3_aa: CASSYSTGVSGNTIYF

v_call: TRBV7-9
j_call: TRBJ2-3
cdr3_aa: CASSSSGGTHTDTQYF

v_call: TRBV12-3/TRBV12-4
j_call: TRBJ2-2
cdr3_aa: CASSLRGGELFF

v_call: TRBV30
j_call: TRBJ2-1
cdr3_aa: CAWSGDRGYNEQFF

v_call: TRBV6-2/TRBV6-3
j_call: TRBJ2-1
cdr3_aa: CASSHEGGGIYNEQFF

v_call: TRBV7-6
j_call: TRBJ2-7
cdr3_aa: CASSLGPGYEQYF

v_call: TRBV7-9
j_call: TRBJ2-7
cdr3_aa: CASSLAPHEQYF

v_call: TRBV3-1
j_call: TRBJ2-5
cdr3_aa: CASSQDTDYPLRAQYF

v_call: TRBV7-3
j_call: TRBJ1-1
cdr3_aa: CASSPSTEAFF